These 24 T cell receptor beta chains originate from one sample sequenced in a study of human T cells and chemical hapten exposure. TCRdb itself ran the RACE reads through MiXCR, one entry per CDR3 protein. The table includes under 200,000 distinct CDR3 sequences, 25% to 35% detected once. Time point: patch test 3, about 24 weeks after DPC sensitization. The sample's treatment: therapeutic diphenylcyclopropenone sensitization with weekly scalp DPC. The source was whole blood, collected in connection with sensitization to the hapten diphenylcyclopropenone (DPC). The receptors derive from a woman aged 18 to 35 with alopecia areata. Some clones in this sample may be carry-over from other donors' samples.

This clonotype turned up a few times. J is TRBJ2-7 and V is TRBV25-1; D ambiguous. Per the germline V gene, CDR1 is MGHDK and CDR2 is SYGVNS. The ends were cut back, 2 bases at V and 3 bases at J, with 5 bases in the middle. CDR3 length: 12 amino acids. CDR3 DNA sequence: TGTGCCAGCAGTGAAGCATTCTACGAGCAGTACTTC. This codes for CASSEAFYEQYF.

This clonotype came up many times. This chain joins TRBV6-5 and TRBJ1-1; D is unclear. Deletions cut 6 bases from V and 0 bases from J, with 11 bases between. Germline assignment: CDR1 MNHEY and CDR2 SVGAGI. The CDR3 has 14 amino acids. The CDR3 region has the DNA TGTGCCAGCAGCTCGCCGGGGATGAACACTGAAGCTTTCTTT. It encodes CASSSPGMNTEAFF.

Many counts were recorded for this clonotype. The chain carries TRBV20-1 and TRBJ2-7; 8 bases are a match to TRBD2. Germline assignment: CDR1 DFQATT and CDR2 SNEGSKA (reference sequence). The CDR3 extends over 14 amino acids. Trimming at V came to 6 bases and at J to 4 bases, leaving 11 bases not matched to a gene. The CDR3 bases are TGCAGTGCGCATAAAGGGACTAGAAGATACGAGCAGTACTTC. Translated: CSAHKGTRRYEQYF.

About this clonotype: The junction departs from germline at one end; a sequencing error may be responsible. The chain uses TRBV4-2 and TRBJ2-1; 7 nucleotides agree with TRBD2. CDR1 and CDR2 (germline): LGHNA, YNFKEQ. CDR3 length equals 13 residues. Written as DNA, the CDR3 is TGTGCCAGCAGCCCCGGGGGGAACAATGAGCAGTTCTTT. Its protein product is CASSPGGNNEQFF.

This chain connects TRBV7-3 to TRBJ2-3, with TRBD2 as a possible D gene (5 bases). The CDR3 consists of 17 residues. Germline V gives CDR1 SGHTA, CDR2 FQGTGA. V lost 5 bases and J lost 3, with 21 bases in between. In nucleotides, the CDR3 is TGTGCCAGCAGCCGGATTTCGGTGGAGGCCTTAACAGATACGCAGTATTTT. Its translation: CASSRISVEALTDTQYF.

CDR3: CASRRDRGKLFF. The CDR3 DNA is TGTGCCAGCAGGAGGGACCGGGGAAAACTGTTTTTT. The chain combines TRBV7-9 with TRBJ1-4, with D possibly matching TRBD1 (5 bases). There are 12 residues in the CDR3. Germline V gene sequence: CDR1 SEHNR, CDR2 FQNEAQ (reference sequence). V was cut by 6 bases and J by 10 bases, with 12 bases left in between. Using reference TRBV7-9 and TRBJ1-4 for the parts outside the CDR3, the full variable domain is DTGVSQNPRHKITKRGQNVTFRCDPISEHNRLYWYRQTLGQGPEFLTYFQNEAQLEKSRLLSDRFSAERPKGSFSTLEIQRTEQGDSAMYLCASRRDRGKLFFGSGTQLSVL.

The V call is TRBV6-1, the J call TRBJ2-7; D remains unclear. V lost 4 bases and J 1 base, leaving 8 bases between the germline ends. This CDR3 is 13 amino acids long. Germline V gives CDR1 MNHNS, CDR2 SASEGT. The CDR3 here is CASSGRVSYEQYF. CDR3 coding DNA: TGTGCCAGCAGTGGAAGGGTTTCCTACGAGCAGTACTTC.

This clonotype was detected only a few times. The V gene is TRBV7-2, the J gene TRBJ2-1; 8 positions agree with TRBD1. CDR3 length: 16 residues. V was clipped by 5 bases and J by 1 base; unmatched bases: 7. Per the germline V gene, CDR1 is SGHTA and CDR2 is FQGNSA. The CDR3 DNA follows: TGTGCCAGCAGCCGGACAGGGTCGGTTTCCTACAATGAGCAGTTCTTC. Its protein product is CASSRTGSVSYNEQFF.

This chain joins TRBV9 and TRBJ2-7; no clear D. This CDR3 is built from 16 residues. Trimming removed 8 bases at V and 4 bases at J, with 25 bases between. Germline CDR1 is SGDLS and CDR2 is YYNGEE. The CDR3, as DNA: TGTGCCAGGGTTCGGCTTGCTTTGGATCCCGCTTACGAGCAGTACTTC. Translating it yields CARVRLALDPAYEQYF.

This clonotype was found a few times. The V and J genes are TRBV12-3 or TRBV12-4 and TRBJ2-5; 11 nucleotides line up with TRBD2. There are 16 residues in the CDR3. V lost 5 bases, J lost 5 bases, and 10 bases stayed unmatched. CDR3 amino acids: CASSPSGTSGGETQYF. CDR3 in DNA: TGTGCCAGCAGTCCGTCAGGGACTAGCGGTGGCGAGACCCAGTACTTC.

J is TRBJ1-4 and V is TRBV20-1; D is ambiguous. CDR3 length: 12 residues. CDR1 is DFQATT, CDR2 SNEGSKA, per germline (reference sequence). Trimming took off 1 base at V and 4 bases at J, with 4 bases between the two ends. CDR3 sequence reads: CSARGLNEKLFF. The CDR3 DNA follows: TGCAGTGCTAGAGGCCTTAATGAAAAACTGTTTTTT.

This clonotype was detected only a few times. V is TRBV6-6 and J is TRBJ2-3; TRBD2 is a possible D gene (5 bases). This CDR3 region has 17 residues. Germline V gene lookup returns CDR1 MNHNY and CDR2 SVGAGI (reference sequence). Trimming removed 5 bases at V and 7 bases at J, with 25 bases between. For the CDR3, the DNA is TGTGCCAGCAGTCCCGGGGATGGGGAGCCTGTCACGAATACGCAGTATTTT. Translating it yields CASSPGDGEPVTNTQYF.

This clonotype was picked up a small number of times. The chain joins TRBV13 to TRBJ2-1; D not certain. The CDR3 loop spans 14 amino acids. CDR1 and CDR2 from the germline V gene are PRHDT and FYEKMQ (reference sequence). Trimming left V 1 base short and J 7 bases short, with 11 bases between. CDR3 loop: CASSLDNARNEQFF. The CDR3, as DNA: TGTGCCAGCAGCTTAGACAACGCACGGAATGAGCAGTTCTTC.

The rearrangement uses TRBV5-1 and TRBJ1-1, with D possibly matching TRBD1 (6 bases). Per germline, CDR1 SGHRS and CDR2 YFSETQ. The ends were cut back, 1 base at V and 5 bases at J, with 15 bases in the middle. This CDR3 spans 15 amino acids. DNA of the CDR3: TGCGCCAGCAGCTTGAATGGGGGCGCGGGGACTGAAGCTTTCTTT. As protein: CASSLNGGAGTEAFF.

This chain links TRBV5-8 with TRBJ2-1; 10 nucleotides align to TRBD2. Germline trimming cut 2 bases from V and 7 bases from J; bases unmatched to any gene: 12. Per germline, CDR1 SGHTS and CDR2 YDEGEE. CDR3 length: 17 amino acids. The DNA of the CDR3 is TGTGCCAGCAGCTTACGGGTAGCGGGGGGCCCCTCGAATGAGCAGTTCTTC. It translates to CASSLRVAGGPSNEQFF.

The CDR3 spells CSVEGHRSGGPWGTQYF. In DNA form, the CDR3 reads TGCAGCGTTGAAGGTCATCGGTCGGGAGGTCCTTGGGGGACCCAGTACTTC. This rearrangement joins TRBV29-1 to TRBJ2-5, with 7 bases aligning to TRBD2. V lost 1 base, J lost 7 bases, and 18 bases stayed unmatched. CDR3 length: 17 residues. Germline CDR1 is SQVTM and CDR2 is ANQGSEA.

This clonotype has a handful of counts. The chain carries TRBV27 and TRBJ1-2; D not resolved. V shed 4 bases and J shed 4 bases, with 13 bases lying between them. Germline assignment: CDR1 MNHEY and CDR2 SMNVEV (reference sequence). CDR3 length: 14 residues. The CDR3 DNA sequence: TGTGCCAGCAGTTCCCTCGACCGATTCTATGGCTACACCTTC. Translated, it gives CASSSLDRFYGYTF.

The chain is built from TRBV2 and TRBJ2-3; 10 bases are a match to TRBD1. This CDR3 region has 13 residues. Germline V gene sequence: CDR1 SNHLY, CDR2 FYNNEI. The J segment lost 5 bases and the V segment lost 5 bases, leaving 1 base of the junction unmatched. For the CDR3, the DNA is TGTGCCAGCAGTTGGACAGGGGGAGATACGCAGTATTTT. Translation: CASSWTGGDTQYF.

This clonotype was picked up a small number of times. The chain recombines TRBV4-1 with TRBJ1-1; the D is unclear. V was trimmed by 4 bases and J by 5 bases, leaving 11 bases between them. CDR3 length: 13 amino acids. Germline assignment: CDR1 MGHRA and CDR2 YSYEKL. The CDR3 is CASSPVSTTEAFF. The CDR3 coding sequence is TGCGCCAGCAGCCCCGTCTCCACTACTGAAGCTTTCTTT.

This clonotype was picked up a small number of times. The V call is TRBV9, the J call TRBJ2-2; D perhaps matches TRBD1 (6 bases). The CDR3 has 15 residues. V dropped 4 bases and J dropped 1 base, with 11 bases sitting between them. The germline CDR1 and CDR2 sequences are SGDLS and YYNGEE. CDR3 bases: TGTGCCAGCAGCAAAAAGGGGGTGAACACCGGGGAGCTGTTTTTT. It codes for CASSKKGVNTGELFF. The whole variable domain, remainder taken from reference TRBV9 and TRBJ2-2, is DSGVTQTPKHLITATGQRVTLRCSPRSGDLSVYWYQQSLDQGLQFLIQYYNGEERAKGNILERFSAQQFPDLHSELNLSSLELGDSALYFCASSKKGVNTGELFFGEGSRLTVL.

This sequence joins TRBV11-1 and TRBJ1-1; 7 bases are shared with TRBD1. CDR1 is SGHAT and CDR2 is FQDESV in the germline V gene (reference sequence). The CDR3 sequence is 15 residues long. With 2 bases clipped from V and 5 bases from J, the junction kept 8 bases outside the gene matches. Here the CDR3 reads CASSLTGARKTEAFF. CDR3 bases: TGTGCCAGCAGCTTAACAGGGGCTCGGAAAACTGAAGCTTTCTTT.

The V gene is TRBV4-2, the J gene TRBJ2-7; possibly TRBD1 or TRBD2 for D (6 bases each). There are 15 residues in the CDR3. The V gene's germline CDR1 is LGHNA and CDR2 YNFKEQ. Trimming removed 0 bases from V and 1 base from J, with 10 bases in between. The CDR3 DNA reads as TGTGCCAGCAGCCAAGATAGGGGGGCGTCCTACGAGCAGTACTTC. It codes for CASSQDRGASYEQYF.

This clonotype was picked up a small number of times. The DNA of the CDR3 is TGCGCCAGCAGCGGGAGGGACACTCCAGATACGCAGTATTTT. Translating gives CASSGRDTPDTQYF. The chain links TRBV4-1 to TRBJ2-3; D is perhaps TRBD2 (7 bases). The CDR3 has 14 amino acids. CDR1 and CDR2 (germline): MGHRA, YSYEKL. V lost 5 bases and J 4 bases, leaving 13 bases between the germline ends.

The chain recombines TRBV6-2 or TRBV6-3 with TRBJ1-2; D gene ambiguous. Per the germline V gene, CDR1 is MNHEY and CDR2 is SVGEGT. CDR3 length: 12 amino acids. V was shortened by 5 bases and J by 2 bases, with 6 bases between the two germline ends. CDR3 in DNA: TGTGCCAGCAGTCCTCAAAACTATGGCTACACCTTC. Residues: CASSPQNYGYTF.